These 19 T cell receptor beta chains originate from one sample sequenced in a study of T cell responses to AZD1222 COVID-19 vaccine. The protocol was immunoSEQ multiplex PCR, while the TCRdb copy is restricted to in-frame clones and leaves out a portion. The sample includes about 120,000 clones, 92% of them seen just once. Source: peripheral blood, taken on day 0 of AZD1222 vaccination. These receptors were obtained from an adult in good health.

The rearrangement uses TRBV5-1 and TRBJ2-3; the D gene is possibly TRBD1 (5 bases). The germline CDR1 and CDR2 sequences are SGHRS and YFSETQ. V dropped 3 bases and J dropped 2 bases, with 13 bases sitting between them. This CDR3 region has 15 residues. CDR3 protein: CASSSLWGNTDTQYF. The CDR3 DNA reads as TGCGCCAGCAGCTCCCTTTGGGGCAACACAGATACGCAGTATTTT.

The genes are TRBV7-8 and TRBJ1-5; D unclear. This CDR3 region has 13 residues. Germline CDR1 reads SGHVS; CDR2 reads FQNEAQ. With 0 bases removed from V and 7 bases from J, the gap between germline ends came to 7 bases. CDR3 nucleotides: TGTGCCAGCAGCTTAGCGATTCAACAGCCCCAGCATTTT. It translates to CASSLAIQQPQHF.

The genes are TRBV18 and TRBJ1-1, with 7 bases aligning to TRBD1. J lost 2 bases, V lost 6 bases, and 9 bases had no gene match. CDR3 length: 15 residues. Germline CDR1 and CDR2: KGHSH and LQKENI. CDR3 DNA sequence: TGTGCCAGCTCCCCCGGACAGGTTCCAAACACTGAAGCTTTCTTT. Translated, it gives CASSPGQVPNTEAFF.

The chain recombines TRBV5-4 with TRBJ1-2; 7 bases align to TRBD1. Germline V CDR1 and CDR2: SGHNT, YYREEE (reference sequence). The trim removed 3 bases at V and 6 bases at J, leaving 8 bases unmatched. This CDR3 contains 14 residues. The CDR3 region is CASSSDRALHGYTF. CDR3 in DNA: TGTGCCAGCAGCTCTGACAGGGCTTTACATGGCTACACCTTC.

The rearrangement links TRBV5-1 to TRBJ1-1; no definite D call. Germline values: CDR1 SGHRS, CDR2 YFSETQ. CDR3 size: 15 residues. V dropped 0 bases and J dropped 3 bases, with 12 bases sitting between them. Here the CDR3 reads CASSLEVPGDTEAFF. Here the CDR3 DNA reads TGCGCCAGCAGCTTGGAAGTCCCTGGGGACACTGAAGCTTTCTTT.

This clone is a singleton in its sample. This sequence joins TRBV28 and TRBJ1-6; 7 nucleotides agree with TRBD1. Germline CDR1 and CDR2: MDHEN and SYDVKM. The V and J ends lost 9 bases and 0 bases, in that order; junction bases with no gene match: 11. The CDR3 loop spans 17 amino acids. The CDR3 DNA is TGTGCCAGTAGAATTGCGACAGGGAGCTCCTATAATTCACCCCTCCACTTT. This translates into CASRIATGSSYNSPLHF.

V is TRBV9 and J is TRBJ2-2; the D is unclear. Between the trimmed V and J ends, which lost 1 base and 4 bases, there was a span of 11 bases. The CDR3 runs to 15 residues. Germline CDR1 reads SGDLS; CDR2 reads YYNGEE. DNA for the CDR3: TGTGCCAGCAGCGTACGAACATCCCCCACCGGGGAGCTGTTTTTT. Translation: CASSVRTSPTGELFF.

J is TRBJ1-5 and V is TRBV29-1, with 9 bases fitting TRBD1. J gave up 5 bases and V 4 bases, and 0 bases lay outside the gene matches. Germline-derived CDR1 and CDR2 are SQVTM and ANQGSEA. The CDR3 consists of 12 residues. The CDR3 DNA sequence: TGCAGCGTTGGACAGGGGGATCAGCCCCAGCATTTT. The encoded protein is CSVGQGDQPQHF.

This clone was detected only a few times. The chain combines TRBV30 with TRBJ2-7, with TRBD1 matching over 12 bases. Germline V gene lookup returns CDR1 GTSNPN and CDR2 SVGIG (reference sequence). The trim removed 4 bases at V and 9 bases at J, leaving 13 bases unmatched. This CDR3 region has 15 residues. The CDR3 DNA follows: TGTGCCTGGATCAGCGCCGGGACAGGGGGCCGGGGGCAGTACTTC. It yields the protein CAWISAGTGGRGQYF.

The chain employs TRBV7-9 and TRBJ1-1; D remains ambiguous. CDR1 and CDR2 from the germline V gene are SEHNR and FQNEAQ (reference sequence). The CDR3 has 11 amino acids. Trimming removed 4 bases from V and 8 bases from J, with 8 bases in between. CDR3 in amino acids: CASSSVSEAFF. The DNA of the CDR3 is TGTGCCAGCAGCTCCGTTTCCGAAGCTTTCTTT.

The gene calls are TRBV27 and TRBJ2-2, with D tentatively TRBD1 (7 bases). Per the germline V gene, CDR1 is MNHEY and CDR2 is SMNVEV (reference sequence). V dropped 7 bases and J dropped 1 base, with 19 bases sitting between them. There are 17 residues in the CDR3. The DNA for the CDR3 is TGTGCCAGCATTCAGGGGGGCTCCTCTATGAACACCGGGGAGCTGTTTTTT. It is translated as CASIQGGSSMNTGELFF.

This CDR3 reads CASSLDVGAEQFF. The CDR3 DNA is TGTGCCAGCAGCTTAGACGTAGGGGCGGAGCAGTTCTTC. The chain has TRBV7-2 and TRBJ2-1, with D perhaps matching TRBD1 (5 bases). V dropped 1 base and J dropped 10 bases, with 11 bases sitting between them. Germline V gene data show CDR1 as SGHTA and CDR2 as FQGNSA. CDR3 size: 13 residues. Together with reference TRBV7-2 and TRBJ2-1, the CDR3 gives the full variable domain: GAGVSQSPSNKVTEKGKDVELRCDPISGHTALYWYRQSLGQGLEFLIYFQGNSAPDKSGLPSDRFSAERTGGSVSTLTIQRTQQEDSAVYLCASSLDVGAEQFFGPGTRLTVL.

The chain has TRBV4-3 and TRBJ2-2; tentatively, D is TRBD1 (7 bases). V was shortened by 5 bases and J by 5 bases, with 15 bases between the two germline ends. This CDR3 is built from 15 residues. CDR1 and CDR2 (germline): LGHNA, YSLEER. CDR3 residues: CASSYEAGGTGELFF. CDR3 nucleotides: TGCGCCAGCAGCTATGAGGCAGGGGGGACCGGGGAGCTGTTTTTT.

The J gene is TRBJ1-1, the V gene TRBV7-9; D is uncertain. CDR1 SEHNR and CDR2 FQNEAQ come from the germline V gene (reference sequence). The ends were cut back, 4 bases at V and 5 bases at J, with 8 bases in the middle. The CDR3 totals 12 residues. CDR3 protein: CASSSTRTEAFF. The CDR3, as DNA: TGTGCCAGCAGCTCCACTCGGACTGAAGCTTTCTTT. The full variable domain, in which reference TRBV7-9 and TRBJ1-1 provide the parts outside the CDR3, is DTGVSQNPRHKITKRGQNVTFRCDPISEHNRLYWYRQTLGQGPEFLTYFQNEAQLEKSRLLSDRFSAERPKGSFSTLEIQRTEQGDSAMYLCASSSTRTEAFFGQGTRLTVV.

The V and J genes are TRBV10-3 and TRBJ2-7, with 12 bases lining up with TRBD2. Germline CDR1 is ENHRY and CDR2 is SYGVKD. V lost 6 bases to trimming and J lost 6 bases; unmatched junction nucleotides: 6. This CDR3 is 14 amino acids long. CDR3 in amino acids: CAIRRTSGNPEQYF. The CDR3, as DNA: TGTGCCATCAGAAGGACTAGCGGGAACCCCGAGCAGTACTTC.

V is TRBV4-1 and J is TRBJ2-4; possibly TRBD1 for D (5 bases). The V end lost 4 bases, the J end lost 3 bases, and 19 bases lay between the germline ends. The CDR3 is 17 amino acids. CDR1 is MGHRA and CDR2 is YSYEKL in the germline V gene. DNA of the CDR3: TGCGCCAGCAGCCTACAAATAGGACAAAGGGGCAAAAACATTCAGTACTTC. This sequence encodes CASSLQIGQRGKNIQYF.

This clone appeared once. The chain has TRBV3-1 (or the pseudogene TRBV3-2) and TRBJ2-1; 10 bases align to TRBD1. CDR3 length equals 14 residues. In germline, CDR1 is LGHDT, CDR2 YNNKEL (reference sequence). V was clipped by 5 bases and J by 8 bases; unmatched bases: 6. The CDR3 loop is CASSGTGAYHEQFF. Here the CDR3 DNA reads TGTGCCAGCAGCGGGACAGGGGCTTATCATGAGCAGTTCTTC.

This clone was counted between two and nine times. The CDR3 DNA reads TGCGCCAGCAGCTCCGGCTCGACGGGTACGCAGTATTTT. Translating it yields CASSSGSTGTQYF. The genes are TRBV5-1 and TRBJ2-3, with D hard to call. The germline V gene has CDR1 SGHRS and CDR2 YFSETQ. V was clipped by 3 bases and J by 8 bases, with 13 bases between them. The length of the CDR3 is 13 residues.

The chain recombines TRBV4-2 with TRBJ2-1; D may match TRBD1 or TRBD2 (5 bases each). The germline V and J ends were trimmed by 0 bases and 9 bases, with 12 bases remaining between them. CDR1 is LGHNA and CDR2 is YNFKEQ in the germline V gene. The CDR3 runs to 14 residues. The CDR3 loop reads CASSQEGEPSEQFF. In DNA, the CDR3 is TGTGCCAGCAGCCAAGAGGGGGAGCCAAGTGAGCAGTTCTTC.